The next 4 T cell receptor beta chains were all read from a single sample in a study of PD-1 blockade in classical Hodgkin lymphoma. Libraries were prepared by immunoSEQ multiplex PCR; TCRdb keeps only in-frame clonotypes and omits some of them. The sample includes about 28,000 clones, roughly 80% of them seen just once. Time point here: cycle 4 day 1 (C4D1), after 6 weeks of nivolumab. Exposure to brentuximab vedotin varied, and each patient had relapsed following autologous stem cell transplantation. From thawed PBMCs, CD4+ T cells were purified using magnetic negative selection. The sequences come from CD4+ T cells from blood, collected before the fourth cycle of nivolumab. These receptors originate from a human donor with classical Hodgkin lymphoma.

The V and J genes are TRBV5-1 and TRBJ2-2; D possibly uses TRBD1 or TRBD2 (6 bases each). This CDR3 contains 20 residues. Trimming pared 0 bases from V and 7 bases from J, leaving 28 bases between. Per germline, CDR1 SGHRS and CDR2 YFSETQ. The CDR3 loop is CASSLDPRRLLGGPGGELFF. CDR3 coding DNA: TGCGCCAGCAGCTTGGACCCTCGACGTCTGCTAGGGGGGCCAGGCGGGGAGCTGTTTTTT.

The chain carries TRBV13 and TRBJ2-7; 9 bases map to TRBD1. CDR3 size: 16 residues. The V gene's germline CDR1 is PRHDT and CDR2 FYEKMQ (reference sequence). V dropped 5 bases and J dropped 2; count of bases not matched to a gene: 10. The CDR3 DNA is TGTGCCAGCAGCCAAGGGACAGGGATGGGGGCCTACGAGCAGTACTTC. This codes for CASSQGTGMGAYEQYF. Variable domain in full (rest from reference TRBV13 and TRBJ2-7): AAGVIQSPRHLIKEKRETATLKCYPIPRHDTVYWYQQGPGQDPQFLISFYEKMQSDKGSIPDRFSAQQFSDYHSELNMSSLELGDSALYFCASSQGTGMGAYEQYFGPGTRLTVT.

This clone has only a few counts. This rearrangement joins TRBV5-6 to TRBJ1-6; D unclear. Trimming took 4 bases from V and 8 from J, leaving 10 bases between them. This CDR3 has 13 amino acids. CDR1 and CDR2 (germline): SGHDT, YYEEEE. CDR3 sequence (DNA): TGTGCCAGCAGCCCTACATCGGATTCACCCCTCCACTTT. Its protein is CASSPTSDSPLHF. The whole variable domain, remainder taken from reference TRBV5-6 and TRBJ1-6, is DAGVTQSPTHLIKTRGQQVTLRCSPKSGHDTVSWYQQALGQGPQFIFQYYEEEERQRGNFPDRFSGHQFPNYSSELNVNALLLGDSALYLCASSPTSDSPLHFGNGTRLTVT.

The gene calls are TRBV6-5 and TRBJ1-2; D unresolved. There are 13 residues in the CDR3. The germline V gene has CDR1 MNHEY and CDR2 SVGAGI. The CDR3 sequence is CLSRTSLGYGYTF. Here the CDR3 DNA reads TGTCTCTCTAGAACGAGCCTTGGCTATGGCTACACCTTC.